This is a list of T cell receptor beta chains from one sample in a study of cytomegalovirus exposure and HLA in healthy donors. Profiling relied on immunoSEQ multiplex PCR, and the TCRdb table lists in-frame clones only, not all of them. The sample records some 110,000 clones, around four fifths being singletons. Sequenced material: PBMCs. These receptors were collected from a man between 45 and 60 years old in good health and CMV-seronegative. Each CDR3 is given with its conserved first and last residue. D genes are given only for firm matches. Expanded clones are given a class, and other clones once, few, many or no size at all.

V: TRBV6-5
D: NA
J: TRBJ2-7
size: once
DNA: TGTGCCAGCAGTTACGGCTCGCCCTACGAGCAGTACTTC
CDR3: CASSYGSPYEQYF

V: TRBV6-5
D: NA
J: TRBJ1-2
size: NA
DNA: TGTGCCAGCAGTCGACAGCCTAACTATGGCTACACCTTC
CDR3: CASSRQPNYGYTF

V: TRBV5-4
D: TRBD1
J: TRBJ1-3
size: NA
DNA: TGTGCCAGCAGCGGAGGGACAGGGAGGGGAAACACCATATATTTT
CDR3: CASSGGTGRGNTIYF

V: TRBV6-5
D: NA
J: TRBJ1-1
size: NA
DNA: TGTGCCAGCAGTAAACAGGGTCCAGGACCTAAAGCTTTCTTT
CDR3: CASSKQGPGPKAFF

V: TRBV5-5
D: NA
J: TRBJ1-1
size: NA
DNA: TGTGCCAGCAGCGCGGCCATGAACACTGAAGCTTTCTTT
CDR3: CASSAAMNTEAFF

V: TRBV11-2
D: TRBD1
J: TRBJ2-5
size: NA
DNA: TGTGCCAGCAGCTCCCCGGACAGGGGGCAAGAGACCCAGTACTTC
CDR3: CASSSPDRGQETQYF

V: TRBV29-1
D: NA
J: TRBJ2-3
size: NA
DNA: TGCAGCGTTCGACATAGCACAGATACGCAGTATTTT
CDR3: CSVRHSTDTQYF

V: TRBV5-6
D: NA
J: TRBJ1-2
size: NA
DNA: TGTGCCAGCAGCTTGGCCAGGGTGGAGGGACTTGGTGGCTACACCTTC
CDR3: CASSLARVEGLGGYTF

V: TRBV2
D: NA
J: TRBJ1-1
size: NA
DNA: TGTGCCAGCAGTGAATCGGACAGCGCTGAAGCTTTCTTT
CDR3: CASSESDSAEAFF

V: TRBV18
D: NA
J: TRBJ2-7
size: NA
DNA: TGTGCCAGCTCACCTCAGGACAAATGGGGCTACGAGCAGTACTTC
CDR3: CASSPQDKWGYEQYF

V: TRBV6-6
D: TRBD2
J: TRBJ2-7
size: NA
DNA: TGTGCCAGCAGCGGCGGGGGTCGCTACGAGCAGTACTTC
CDR3: CASSGGGRYEQYF

V: TRBV5-1
D: NA
J: TRBJ1-1
size: NA
DNA: TGCGCCAGCAGCCCATACTCGGGGGGGGCGAACACTGAAGCTTTCTTT
CDR3: CASSPYSGGANTEAFF

V: TRBV7-9
D: NA
J: TRBJ1-1
size: NA
DNA: TGTGCCAGCAGCTTGAAGGTCGCGGGGAACACTGAAGCTTTCTTT
CDR3: CASSLKVAGNTEAFF

V: TRBV11-2
D: NA
J: TRBJ1-2
size: few
DNA: TGTGCCAGCAGTCAGTTTAACTATGGCTACACCTTC
CDR3: CASSQFNYGYTF

V: TRBV18
D: TRBD2
J: TRBJ2-1
size: NA
DNA: TGTGCCAGCTCACCCAGAGGGACTAGCGGGGGGGACGAGCAGTTCTTC
CDR3: CASSPRGTSGGDEQFF

V: TRBV10-2
D: TRBD1
J: TRBJ1-2
size: NA
DNA: TGCGCCAGCAGTGGACAGGGGGCGGGCTATGGCTACACCTTC
CDR3: CASSGQGAGYGYTF

V: TRBV28
D: NA
J: TRBJ2-1
size: NA
DNA: TGTGCCAGCCTACAAGGGGTGGAGCAGTTCTTC
CDR3: CASLQGVEQFF

V: TRBV14
D: TRBD1
J: TRBJ1-6
size: NA
DNA: TGTGCCAGCAGCCGGGGGACAGGGGTCAGCAATTCACCCCTCCACTTT
CDR3: CASSRGTGVSNSPLHF

V: TRBV27
D: TRBD2
J: TRBJ2-5
size: NA
DNA: TGTGCCAGCACCCCGGGGGGAGGAGAGACCCAGTACTTC
CDR3: CASTPGGGETQYF

V: TRBV7-3
D: TRBD1
J: TRBJ1-6
size: NA
DNA: TGTGCCAGCAGCTCTCCGGGACAGGGGCGTAATTCACCCCTCCACTTT
CDR3: CASSSPGQGRNSPLHF

V: TRBV9
D: NA
J: TRBJ1-6
size: NA
DNA: TGTGCCAGCAGCGTAGGCCCCCTGGGCGCCCCCCTCCACTTT
CDR3: CASSVGPLGAPLHF

V: TRBV4-3
D: TRBD1
J: TRBJ2-5
size: NA
DNA: TGCGCCAGCAGCCAGGATACAGGGGCGAAAGAGGCCCAGTACTTC
CDR3: CASSQDTGAKEAQYF

V: TRBV5-5
D: NA
J: TRBJ1-6
size: NA
DNA: TGTGCCAGCAGCTTGGACAGGGAGTTACCCCTCCACTTT
CDR3: CASSLDRELPLHF

V: TRBV2
D: NA
J: TRBJ2-1
size: NA
DNA: TGTGCCAGCAGTGAAGGCTTCGGAGGCGGTGGCTACAATGAGCAGTTCTTC
CDR3: CASSEGFGGGGYNEQFF

V: TRBV2
D: NA
J: TRBJ1-1
size: once
DNA: TGTGCCAGCGCCCTGGGCGGGGGGGGGAACACTGAAGCTTTCTTT
CDR3: CASALGGGGNTEAFF

V: TRBV19
D: NA
J: TRBJ1-2
size: NA
DNA: TGTGCCAGTAGTGTGGGCAGGGAATATGGCTACACCTTC
CDR3: CASSVGREYGYTF

V: TRBV7-9
D: TRBD1
J: TRBJ2-2
size: NA
DNA: TGTGCCAGCAGCTTAGGGACAGGGAACACCGGGGAGCTGTTTTTT
CDR3: CASSLGTGNTGELFF

V: TRBV7-2
D: NA
J: TRBJ2-1
size: NA
DNA: TGTGCCAGCAGCTTTGGCGGGGCCGGCAATGAGCAGTTCTTC
CDR3: CASSFGGAGNEQFF

V: TRBV6-1
D: NA
J: TRBJ1-3
size: NA
DNA: TGTGCCAGCAGTGCTTTAAGGGGCTCTGGAAACACCATATATTTT
CDR3: CASSALRGSGNTIYF

V: TRBV2
D: NA
J: TRBJ2-5
size: NA
DNA: TGTGCCAGCATGTCCCCGGCAGGGGAGACCCAGTACTTC
CDR3: CASMSPAGETQYF

V: TRBV13
D: NA
J: TRBJ2-2
size: NA
DNA: TGTGCCAGCAGCTTTTCTGCAGGGGGGACCGGGGAGCTGTTTTTT
CDR3: CASSFSAGGTGELFF

V: TRBV29-1
D: NA
J: TRBJ1-4
size: once
DNA: TGCAGCGTTAAACAGGTTGATGAAAAACTGTTTTTT
CDR3: CSVKQVDEKLFF

V: TRBV14
D: NA
J: TRBJ1-1
size: NA
DNA: TGTGCCAGCAGCCAAGTACGGGGGGGGACTGAAGCTTTCTTT
CDR3: CASSQVRGGTEAFF

V: TRBV19
D: TRBD1
J: TRBJ1-1
size: NA
DNA: TGTGCCAGTAGTCCCTGGACAGGGACGATGAACACTGAAGCTTTCTTT
CDR3: CASSPWTGTMNTEAFF

V: TRBV19
D: NA
J: TRBJ2-1
size: NA
DNA: TGTGCCAGTAGCAGGGGGACTCGGACGGGGAATGAGCAGTTCTTC
CDR3: CASSRGTRTGNEQFF

V: TRBV19
D: NA
J: TRBJ1-1
size: few
DNA: TGTGCCAGTAGTATTTCAGCGGGGAATCCTGAAGCTTTCTTT
CDR3: CASSISAGNPEAFF

V: TRBV5-1
D: NA
J: TRBJ2-2
size: once
DNA: TGCGCCAGCAGCATCGACCACTACGAGACCGGGGAGCTGTTTTTT
CDR3: CASSIDHYETGELFF

V: TRBV7-2
D: NA
J: TRBJ1-2
size: once
DNA: TGTGCCAGCACCAACAGGGACCGATTATATGGCTACACCTTC
CDR3: CASTNRDRLYGYTF

V: TRBV10-1
D: NA
J: TRBJ1-1
size: few
DNA: TGCGCCAGCAGTAGCCAGGGAGGCACTGAAGCTTTCTTT
CDR3: CASSSQGGTEAFF

V: TRBV15
D: NA
J: TRBJ2-1
size: NA
DNA: TGTGCCACCAGCGGAAGGAGTTGGGACACTGAGCAGTTCTTC
CDR3: CATSGRSWDTEQFF

V: TRBV9
D: NA
J: TRBJ1-2
size: NA
DNA: TGTGCCAGCAGCGTCGGTCTCGCAGGACTCTATGTCGATTTC
CDR3: CASSVGLAGLYVDF